The clone carrying this T cell receptor beta chain was counted only a few times. This sample was taken from a study of blood T cell repertoires in COVID-19. At the level of the study: COVID-19 samples from acute and convalescent phases originated in the United States, Italy and Spain. PBMCs, B-cell-depleted T cells, or T cells were the source of the cDNA or gDNA that made up the material.

The germline CDR1 and CDR2 sequences are SNHLY and FYNNEI. The trim removed 1 base at V and 6 bases at J, leaving 6 bases unmatched. CDR3 size: 16 residues. Original data processing: Reference gene primer amplification in the assay estimated nucleated cell counts. The repertoire was sequenced with immunoSEQ multiplex PCR; TCRdb's copy has only in-frame clones and lacks some. V and J calls and clone size are given by that table; D and trimming were obtained from the DNA. The profile shows approximately 210,000 clones, 75% to 90% of them singletons. The chain is built from TRBV2 and TRBJ2-2; the match to TRBD2 covers 9 bases. Input material: peripheral blood. The clonotype comes from a woman in her seventies with active or convalescent COVID-19. This CDR3 is CASSEDVSGSAGELFF. Here the CDR3 DNA reads TGTGCCAGCAGTGAAGACGTTAGCGGGAGTGCCGGGGAGCTGTTTTTT.